The rows below give T cell receptor beta chains drawn from one sample of a study of radiotherapy plus CTLA-4 blockade in lung cancer. TCRdb keeps only in-frame clones here, not all; method: immunoSEQ multiplex PCR. The top ten clones hold roughly 17% of a sample with about 48,000 clones, 86% of them seen once. The source was peripheral blood, collected from a patient treated with radiotherapy plus ipilimumab. The source of these receptors is a human donor with non-small cell lung cancer that progressed on radiotherapy plus ipilimumab. Some clones in this sample may be carry-over from other donors' samples. CDR3s include the opening cysteine and the closing phenylalanine or tryptophan. D genes are given only for firm matches. Only part of the rows carry a size: once, few, many, or a class if the clone is expanded.

D	V	J	size	length	DNA	CDR3
TRBD2	TRBV7-2	TRBJ2-7	-	15	TGTGCCAGCAGCTTAGGAGCGGGATCTACCTACGAGCAGTACTTC	CASSLGAGSTYEQYF
-	TRBV6-1	TRBJ1-1	few	15	TGTGCCAGCAGTGAAGCGGCCGGAGTTGAAGTTCGAGCTTTCTTT	CASSEAAGVEVRAFF
-	TRBV5-4	TRBJ2-5	-	14	TGTGCCAGCAGCACCGGGACTGTACAAGAGACCCAGTACTTC	CASSTGTVQETQYF
TRBD1	TRBV27	TRBJ1-2	-	14	TGTGCCAGCAGTCCGGGACAGAATAACTATGGCTACACCTTC	CASSPGQNNYGYTF
-	TRBV9	TRBJ1-5	-	15	TGTGCCAGCAGCGTGGGGCCAGGAGCCGATCAGCCCCAGCATTTT	CASSVGPGADQPQHF
TRBD1	TRBV5-4	TRBJ2-7	-	14	TGTGCCAGCAGCCCGCGACAGGGCCTGGGCGAGCAGTACTTC	CASSPRQGLGEQYF
TRBD2	TRBV5-1	TRBJ2-3	-	15	TGCGCCAGCAGCTTGGAGGGAGGGCGAGCAGATACGCAGTATTTT	CASSLEGGRADTQYF
-	TRBV4-1	TRBJ1-5	few	16	TGCGCCAGCAGCCTACTGGGCGACAGGTACAATCAGCCCCAGCATTTT	CASSLLGDRYNQPQHF
-	TRBV25-1	TRBJ2-3	-	16	TGTGCCAGCAGTGGGGGGCCAGGGTTTGTGGCAGATACGCAGTATTTT	CASSGGPGFVADTQYF
TRBD1	TRBV15	TRBJ2-7	-	16	TGTGCCACCAGCCGTGAGAAAGGGACAGGGGTAAACGAGCAGTACTTC	CATSREKGTGVNEQYF
TRBD1	TRBV11-2	TRBJ2-7	-	16	TGTGCCAGCAGCTTCCCGCTGACAGGGAGCCCCTACGAGCAGTACTTC	CASSFPLTGSPYEQYF
TRBD1	TRBV4-1	TRBJ2-7	-	15	TGCGCCAGCAGCCAACCCACAGGGGGGAAATACGAGCAGTACTTC	CASSQPTGGKYEQYF
-	TRBV5-1	TRBJ1-2	-	14	TGCGCCAGCAGCCTAGCGGAAGCTAACTATGGCTACACCTTC	CASSLAEANYGYTF
TRBD1	TRBV5-1	TRBJ2-1	-	14	TGCGCCAGCAGGGGGACAGGGGTTATGCATGAGCAGTTCTTC	CASRGTGVMHEQFF
TRBD1	TRBV18	TRBJ1-1	-	15	TGTGCCAGCTCACAAAGGACAGGGGGCAACACTGAAGCTTTCTTT	CASSQRTGGNTEAFF
-	TRBV7-2	TRBJ1-6	-	16	TGTGCCAGCAGCCCCAGACATAGCTCCTATAATTCACCCCTCCACTTT	CASSPRHSSYNSPLHF
-	TRBV29-1	TRBJ2-4	-	14	TGCAGCGTTGACACTCAGGGAGCCAAAAACATTCAGTACTTC	CSVDTQGAKNIQYF
TRBD2	TRBV4-2	TRBJ2-7	-	17	TGTGCCAGCAGCCAAGAACCTCAGGGGACTAGTTCAGCCGAGCAGTACTTC	CASSQEPQGTSSAEQYF
TRBD2	TRBV4-1	TRBJ2-7	-	15	TGCGCCAGCAGCCAAGCGGAGCGGGGGGGCAGGGAGCAGTACTTC	CASSQAERGGREQYF
TRBD1	TRBV18	TRBJ2-7	-	14	TGTGCCAGCTCACCACCGAAGGGGGCATACGAGCAGTACTTC	CASSPPKGAYEQYF
-	TRBV2	TRBJ2-2	-	13	TGTGCCAGCAGTATGGACAGCACCGGGGAGCTGTTTTTT	CASSMDSTGELFF
TRBD2	TRBV30	TRBJ2-3	-	19	TGTGCCTGGAGTTACAGGCGGGGGGCCTCGGGGGGTTTCACAGATACGCAGTATTTT	CAWSYRRGASGGFTDTQYF
-	TRBV7-2	TRBJ2-5	-	14	TGTGCCAGCAGCTTAGGTAGAGCTCAAGAGACCCAGTACTTC	CASSLGRAQETQYF
-	TRBV7-2	TRBJ1-5	-	14	TGTGCCAGCAGCTTAGCTTACAGGGATCAGCCCCAGCATTTT	CASSLAYRDQPQHF
TRBD2	TRBV7-8	TRBJ2-7	-	19	TGTGCCAGCAGCTTACGGGGTGGGGCTAGCGGGAGTTTTTCCTACGAGCAGTACTTC	CASSLRGGASGSFSYEQYF
-	TRBV6-4	TRBJ2-1	few	16	TGTGCCAGCAGTGGATCTAGCGTCAGCTCCTACAATGAGCAGTTCTTC	CASSGSSVSSYNEQFF
-	TRBV9	TRBJ1-2	-	15	TGTGCCAGCAGCGCCTGGGGCCCTCCAGACTATGGCTACACCTTC	CASSAWGPPDYGYTF
TRBD1	TRBV5-1	TRBJ1-2	-	17	TGCGCCAGCAGCCTCCCGGGCGGAGGGGGCGCCCACTATGGCTACACCTTC	CASSLPGGGGAHYGYTF
TRBD2	TRBV2	TRBJ2-3	-	16	TGTGCCAGCACTCGTCCTGCTAGCGGGGGAACAGATACGCAGTATTTT	CASTRPASGGTDTQYF
-	TRBV11-2	TRBJ2-3	-	15	TGTGCCAGCAGCTTCGCCGAGGTTAGCACAGATACGCAGTATTTT	CASSFAEVSTDTQYF
TRBD2	TRBV5-1	TRBJ2-7	-	15	TGCGCCAGCAGCTTGGGGGAGGGATGGATATACGAGCAGTACTTC	CASSLGEGWIYEQYF